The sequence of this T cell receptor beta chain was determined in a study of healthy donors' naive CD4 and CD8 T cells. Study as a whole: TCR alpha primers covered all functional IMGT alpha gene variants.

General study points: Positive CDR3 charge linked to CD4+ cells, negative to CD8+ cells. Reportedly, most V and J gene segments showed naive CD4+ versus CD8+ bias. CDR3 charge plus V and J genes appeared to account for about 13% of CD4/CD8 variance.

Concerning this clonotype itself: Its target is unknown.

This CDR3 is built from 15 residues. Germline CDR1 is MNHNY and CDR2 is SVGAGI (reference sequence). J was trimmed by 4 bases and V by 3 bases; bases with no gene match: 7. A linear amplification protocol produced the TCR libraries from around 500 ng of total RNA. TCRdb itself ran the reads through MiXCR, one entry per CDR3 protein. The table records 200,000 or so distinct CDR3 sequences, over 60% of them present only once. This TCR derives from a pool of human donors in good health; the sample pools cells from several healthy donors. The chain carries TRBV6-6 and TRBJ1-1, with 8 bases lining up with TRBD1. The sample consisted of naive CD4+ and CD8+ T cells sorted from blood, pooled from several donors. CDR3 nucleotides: TGTGCCAGCAGTTATCCGACAGGGGCGGGCACTGAAGCTTTCTTT. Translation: CASSYPTGAGTEAFF.